The sequence of this TCR beta chain was determined in a study of a mutant IDH1 vaccine in newly diagnosed glioma. Looking at the study overall: Vaccines were first given 4-6 weeks after radiotherapy alone, or with temozolomide cycles. Antecedent treatment encompassed radiotherapy, temozolomide, or their combination; the majority received both. Study-level results: Shifts in the top peripheral T cell clonotypes seemed unrelated to pseudoprogression.

The repertoire was sequenced with immunoSEQ multiplex PCR; TCRdb's copy has only in-frame clones and lacks some. The sample contains 57,000 or so clones, more than 80% of which appear only once. The time point: week 11, during vaccination. Topical imiquimod accompanied each vaccine dose, which consisted of 300 ug of mutant IDH1 20-mer peptide. Germline CDR1 and CDR2: MGHRA and YSYEKL. V was pared by 0 bases and J by 5 bases, with 13 bases between. This CDR3 spans 15 amino acids. A note on this clone: Antigen: not known.

The chain employs TRBV4-1 and TRBJ1-2; the D gene is possibly TRBD1 (5 bases). The source was PBMCs, collected from a glioma patient whose treatment included an IDH1 peptide vaccine. The sequence derives from a man aged 25 to 45 with glioma. The CDR3 coding sequence is TGCGCCAGCAGCCAAGATTGGGCAGGGATATATGGCTACACCTTC. Amino acids: CASSQDWAGIYGYTF.